This entry concerns a single T cell receptor beta chain. The source of the sample is a study of blood T cell repertoires in COVID-19. Overall study context: Samples representing acute and convalescent COVID-19 were sourced from the United States, Italy and Spain. In each case, the material was cDNA or gDNA derived from T cells, B-cell-depleted T cells, or PBMCs.

CDR3 length equals 17 residues. Germline trimming cut 4 bases from V and 4 bases from J; bases unmatched to any gene: 8. Germline assignment: CDR1 SGHRS and CDR2 YFSETQ. Assay used: immunoSEQ multiplex PCR; TCRdb lists only in-frame clones, some missing. The sample lists 100,000 to 150,000 clones; approximately 80% were seen once. The specimen was peripheral blood. The chain couples TRBV5-1 to TRBJ2-5, with TRBD2 matching over 15 bases. The sequence derives from a woman aged 45-65 years with acute or convalescent COVID-19. This CDR3 is CASSTGLAGGLPETQYF. CDR3 sequence (DNA): TGCGCCAGCAGCACCGGACTAGCGGGGGGGCTCCCAGAGACCCAGTACTTC.